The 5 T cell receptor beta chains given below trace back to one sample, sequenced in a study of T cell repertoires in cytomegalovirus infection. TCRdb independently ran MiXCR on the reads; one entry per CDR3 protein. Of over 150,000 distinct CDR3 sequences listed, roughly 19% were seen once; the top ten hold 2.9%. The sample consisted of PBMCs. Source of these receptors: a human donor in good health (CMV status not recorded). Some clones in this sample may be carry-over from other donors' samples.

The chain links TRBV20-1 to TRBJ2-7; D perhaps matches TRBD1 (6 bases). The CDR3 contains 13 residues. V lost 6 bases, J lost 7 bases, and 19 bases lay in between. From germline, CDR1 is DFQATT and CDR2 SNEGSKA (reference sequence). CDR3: CSAAGVAVPEQYF. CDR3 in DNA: TGCAGTGCAGCAGGGGTGGCTGTCCCAGAGCAGTACTTC.

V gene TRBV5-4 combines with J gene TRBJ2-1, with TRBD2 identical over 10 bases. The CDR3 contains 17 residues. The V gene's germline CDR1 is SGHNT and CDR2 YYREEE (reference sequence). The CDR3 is CPGASGRLRSAYNEQFF. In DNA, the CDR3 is TGTCCAGGGGCTAGCGGGAGACTGAGATCGGCCTACAATGAGCAGTTCTTC.

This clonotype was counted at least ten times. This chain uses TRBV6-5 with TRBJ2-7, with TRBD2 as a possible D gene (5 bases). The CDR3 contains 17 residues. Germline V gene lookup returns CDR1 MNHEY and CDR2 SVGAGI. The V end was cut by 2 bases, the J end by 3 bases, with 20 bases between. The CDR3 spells CASSYPRDGLLLYEQYF. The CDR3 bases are TGTGCCAGCAGTTACCCGAGAGACGGACTCCTTCTCTACGAGCAGTACTTC.

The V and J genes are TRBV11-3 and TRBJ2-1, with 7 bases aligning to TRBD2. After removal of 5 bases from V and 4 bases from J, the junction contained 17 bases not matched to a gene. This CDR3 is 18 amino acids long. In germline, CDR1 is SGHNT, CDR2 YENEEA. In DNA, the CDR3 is TGTGCCAGCAGCAGACGTCGGGTTACGGGAGGTAGTTACAATGAGCAGTTCTTC. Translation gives CASSRRRVTGGSYNEQFF.

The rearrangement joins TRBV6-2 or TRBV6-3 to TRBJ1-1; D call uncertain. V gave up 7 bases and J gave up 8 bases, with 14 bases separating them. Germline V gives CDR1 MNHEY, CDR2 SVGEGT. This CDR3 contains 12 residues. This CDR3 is CASNMSRREAFF. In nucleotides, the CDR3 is TGTGCCAGCAACATGAGTAGACGGGAAGCTTTCTTT.